This TCR beta chain is from a study of STAT5B mutations in CD4+ large granular lymphocyte leukemia (dated by TCRdb to the early 2020s). Study-level background: Among the healthy controls, the CDR3 'QG' motif was associated with a particular HLA allele. The study compared the TCRbeta repertoires of patients with CD4+ T-cell large granular lymphocyte leukemia against the TCRbeta repertoires of healthy blood donors. Flow cytometry on FACSCanto II or FACSVerse showed that the purified fractions were more than 95% pure among lymphocytes. Study-level results and caveats: Each patient's main leukemic clonotypes were private, but 25% of these clonotypes showed up at low frequency in the non-leukemic repertoires of other patients. Enrichment of TRBV06-family usage was observed among the top patient clones (8/27) relative to healthy controls (2/35). The data were not HLA-matched, and the relatively small sample size could explain the higher clonality seen in CD4+ compared with CD8+ T-LGLL. CD4-sorted patient repertoires appeared more clonal than healthy CD4+ repertoires, and this difference persisted after removing the putative leukemic clones.

Notes on this clone: No antigen is known for it. Base qualities were left out, and no much larger clone turns up one base away.

The healthy controls were 37 blood donors, and the buffy coats of these donors were supplied by the Finnish Red Cross blood service. All TCR-sequenced material derived from peripheral blood: patient blood samples and healthy donor buffy coats. Ficoll-Hypaque gradient centrifugation was used to isolate peripheral blood mononuclear cells. CD4+ cells were purified magnetically from the buffy coats of healthy controls. The Gentra Puregene Cell and Tissue kit was used to extract genomic DNA, and a Qubit 2.0 fluorometer was used to measure the amount of genomic DNA. The immunoSEQ assay at survey resolution was used to sequence TCRbeta rearrangements from genomic DNA. The authors' pipeline ran thus. In the TCR sequencing data, the lowest productive clonotype frequency that could be detected was 2.59 x 10-5. Only productive TCRbeta rearrangements, meaning sequences that were complete and in-frame, were kept for the analyses. Sample clonality was computed as Simpson clonality in the immunoSEQ Analyzer version 3.0. Based on frequency, clones were grouped as very rare, small, medium, large (1-20%) or hyperexpanded (>20%). Generation probabilities were estimated with OLGA 1.2.3, V-gene circos plots were made with VDJtools, specificities were looked up in VDJdb, and CDR3 motifs were identified with GLIPH. TCRdb carries this immuneACCESS record with in-frame sequences only. Its versions omit some clonotypes, under half of them owing to an unresolved V gene in the studies checked, with the rest unexplained. V and J calls and clone size are those listed in that table; D and trimming were worked out from the DNA. This sample lists 30,000 to 40,000 clones; 69% were detected once. 2.5% to 3% of the sample comes from the top ten.

Measured from the cysteine to the phenylalanine, the CDR3 is 15 residues long. Of the read, only the CDR3 DNA is kept; its 45 bases are in frame from base 1. CDR1 and CDR2 were assigned from the germline V gene as MNHEY and SVGAGI. V is clipped by 4 bases and J by 3 bases, and the sequence between their germline boundaries is 12 bases long. The chain was built from TRBV6-5 and TRBJ1-4; the D gene is perhaps TRBD1, from 5 matching bases. This TCR derives from a human donor in good health. Sequenced: CD4+ T cells from blood buffy coats. Here is the DNA: TGTGCCAGCAGTTCCGGGGCCAAGGCTAATGAAAAACTGTTTTTT. Its amino acids are CASSSGAKANEKLFF.